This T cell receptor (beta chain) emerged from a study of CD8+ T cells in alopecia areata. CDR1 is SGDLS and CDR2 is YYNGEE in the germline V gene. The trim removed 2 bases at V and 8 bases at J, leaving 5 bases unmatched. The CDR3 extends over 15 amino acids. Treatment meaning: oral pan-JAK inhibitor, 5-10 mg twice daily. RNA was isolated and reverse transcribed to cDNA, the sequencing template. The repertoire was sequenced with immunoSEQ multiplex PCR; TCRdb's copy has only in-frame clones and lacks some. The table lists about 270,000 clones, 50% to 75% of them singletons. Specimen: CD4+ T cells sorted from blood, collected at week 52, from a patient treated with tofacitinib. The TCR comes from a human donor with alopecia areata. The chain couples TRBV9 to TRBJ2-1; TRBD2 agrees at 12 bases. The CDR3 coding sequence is TGTGCCAGCAGCGTGAGCACTAGCGGGGGGCATGAGCAGTTCTTC. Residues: CASSVSTSGGHEQFF.